What follows are 16 T cell receptor beta chains derived from one specimen sequenced in a study of blood T cells in healthy people across ages. Combining a sample-barcoded 5' primer with a J-beta primer mix, a second PCR ran for roughly 6 to 12 cycles. TCRdb reprocessed the 5' RACE reads via MiXCR and lists one record per CDR3 protein. The sample lists 650,000 to 800,000 distinct CDR3 sequences, about 50% occurring once. Sequencing input: blood. Every receptor here comes from a woman older than 75 in good health.

This chain links TRBV6-6 with TRBJ2-7; D call uncertain. V lost 5 bases to trimming and J lost 3 bases, with 11 bases between them. The germline gives CDR1 MNHNY, CDR2 SVGAGI (reference sequence). The CDR3 length is 13 residues. CDR3: CASSITVNYEQYF. CDR3 nucleotides: TGTGCCAGCAGTATAACAGTAAACTACGAGCAGTACTTC.

CDR3 loop: CSARDPVSGDEQFF. CDR3 sequence (DNA): TGCAGTGCTAGAGATCCAGTGTCCGGGGATGAGCAGTTCTTC. The V call is TRBV20-1, the J call TRBJ2-1; weak D call: TRBD2 (5 bases). The V gene lost 0 bases and the J gene lost 8 bases, with 14 bases spanning the gap. Germline CDR1 DFQATT, CDR2 SNEGSKA (reference sequence). This CDR3 is 14 amino acids long.

This chain's CDR3 is CASSPRDSLYGYTF. In nucleotides, the CDR3 is TGTGCCAGCAGCCCCCGGGACAGTCTCTATGGCTACACCTTC. V is TRBV7-9 and J is TRBJ1-2, with TRBD1 identical over 7 bases. The CDR3 covers 14 residues. CDR1 is SEHNR and CDR2 is FQNEAQ in the germline V gene (reference sequence). V lost 5 bases, J lost 4 bases, and 7 bases stayed unmatched.

At least ten counts were recorded for this clonotype. This sequence joins TRBV5-1 and TRBJ2-7, with 11 positions matching TRBD2. The germline gives CDR1 SGHRS, CDR2 YFSETQ. This CDR3 contains 17 residues. V dropped 4 bases and J dropped 4; count of bases not matched to a gene: 13. The chain's CDR3 is CASSPTIRTSGPYEQYF. CDR3 DNA: TGCGCCAGCAGCCCTACTATCCGGACTAGCGGGCCTTACGAGCAGTACTTC. Combining the CDR3 with reference TRBV5-1 and TRBJ2-7 gives the whole variable domain KAGVTQTPRYLIKTRGQQVTLSCSPISGHRSVSWYQQTPGQGLQFLFEYFSETQRNKGNFPGRFSGRQFSNSRSEMNVSTLELGDSALYLCASSPTIRTSGPYEQYFGPGTRLTVT.

The chain uses TRBV25-1 and TRBJ1-1, with TRBD1 matching over 9 bases. CDR3 length: 13 amino acids. The ends lost 6 bases at V and 5 bases at J; junction bases unmatched: 4. CDR1 and CDR2 (germline): MGHDK, SYGVNS. The CDR3 region is CASSGQGMTEAFF. The CDR3 coding sequence is TGTGCCAGCAGCGGACAGGGGATGACTGAAGCTTTCTTT.

J is TRBJ2-3 and V is TRBV20-1; 7 nucleotides match TRBD1. V shed 6 bases, J shed 0 bases, and the junction held 9 bases outside the gene matches. CDR1 DFQATT and CDR2 SNEGSKA come from the germline V gene (reference sequence). CDR3 length equals 15 residues. The CDR3: CSAPQGQTSTDTQYF. CDR3 DNA: TGCAGTGCGCCACAGGGGCAAACTAGCACAGATACGCAGTATTTT.

This clonotype was found many times. The J gene is TRBJ2-3, the V gene TRBV11-2, with D perhaps TRBD2 (5 bases). Germline V gives CDR1 SGHAT, CDR2 FQNNGV. V lost 1 base and J 8 bases, leaving 13 bases between the germline ends. CDR3 length: 14 amino acids. DNA for the CDR3: TGTGCCAGCAGCTTAGGCGAGGGCCTCCGTACGCAGTATTTT. It yields the protein CASSLGEGLRTQYF.

The chain carries TRBV30 and TRBJ1-1, with TRBD1 as a possible D gene (5 bases). The CDR3 covers 14 residues. Germline V lookup: CDR1 GTSNPN, CDR2 SVGIG (reference sequence). With 4 bases removed from V and 2 bases from J, the gap between germline ends came to 14 bases. As DNA, the CDR3 is TGTGCCTGGAAGGAGACAGAGATAAACACTGAAGCTTTCTTT. This encodes CAWKETEINTEAFF. Based on the CDR3 plus reference TRBV30 and TRBJ1-1, the full variable domain is SQTIHQWPATLVQPVGSPLSLECTVEGTSNPNLYWYRQAAGRGLQLLFYSVGIGQISSEVPQNLSASRPQDRQFILSSKKLLLSDSGFYLCAWKETEINTEAFFGQGTRLTVV.

In regard to this clonotype: A much larger clone differs by one base, so this may be a read error. The J gene is TRBJ2-5, the V gene TRBV6-5; 7 nucleotides match TRBD1. V shed 2 bases, J shed 11 bases, and the junction held 11 bases outside the gene matches. The germline gives CDR1 MNHEY, CDR2 SVGAGI. This CDR3 comprises 14 residues. In nucleotides, the CDR3 is TGTGCCAGCAGTTACCTACAGGGGTGGAATGAGCAGTACTTC. Residues: CASSYLQGWNEQYF.

The chain is built from TRBV5-1 and TRBJ2-6; D ambiguous. Germline CDR1 is SGHRS and CDR2 is YFSETQ. CDR3 size: 16 residues. V dropped 0 bases and J dropped 2 bases, with 9 bases sitting between them. The CDR3 bases are TGCGCCAGCAGCTTGGAGATCGGAGCTGGGGCCAACGTCCTGACTTTC. Amino acid sequence: CASSLEIGAGANVLTF.

There are many counts of this clonotype. The chain links TRBV28 to TRBJ1-1; D ambiguous. The CDR3 covers 12 residues. The germline V gene encodes CDR1 MDHEN and CDR2 SYDVKM. Trimming stripped 9 bases from V and 0 bases from J, with 8 bases between. The CDR3 sequence is CASLALNTEAFF. The CDR3 DNA reads TGTGCCAGTTTAGCCCTGAACACTGAAGCTTTCTTT.

The chain employs TRBV20-1 and TRBJ2-1; D is perhaps TRBD2 (5 bases). Germline loops: CDR1 DFQATT, CDR2 SNEGSKA (reference sequence). V dropped 0 bases and J dropped 5 bases, with 20 bases sitting between them. The CDR3 extends over 17 amino acids. Here the CDR3 reads CSARESWSRPGDNEQFF. The CDR3 DNA sequence: TGCAGTGCTAGAGAGTCGTGGAGTAGGCCCGGGGACAATGAGCAGTTCTTC.

V is TRBV3-1 and J is TRBJ2-1; 7 bases line up with TRBD2. The CDR3 has 15 residues. Germline values: CDR1 LGHDT, CDR2 YNNKEL (reference sequence). Losses at the gene ends were 3 bases for V and 7 bases for J; bases not matched to a gene: 9. As DNA, the CDR3 is TGTGCCAGCAGCCATTTTCGCGGGGGAGTAAATGAGCAGTTCTTC. Translating it yields CASSHFRGGVNEQFF.

The CDR3 spells CASSEVWGPNQPQHF. CDR3 DNA sequence: TGTGCCAGCAGTGAAGTGTGGGGCCCCAATCAGCCCCAGCATTTT. The chain couples TRBV6-1 to TRBJ1-5; possibly TRBD1 for D (5 bases). Trimming pared 1 base from V and 3 bases from J, leaving 10 bases between. The germline gives CDR1 MNHNS, CDR2 SASEGT. The CDR3 totals 15 residues.

The V call is TRBV12-3 or TRBV12-4, the J call TRBJ2-7, with a tentative D call TRBD1 (6 bases). The last part of the DNA fits TRBJ2-5 better; the J call may be wrong. The CDR3 runs to 14 residues. As DNA, the CDR3 is TGTGCCAGCAGTCCTGGGGGCCGAGGGGAGACCCAGTACTTC. This codes for CASSPGGRGETQYF.

The chain links TRBV12-3 or TRBV12-4 to TRBJ2-5; the D gene is possibly TRBD2 (5 bases). The end of the DNA fits TRBJ2-7 better, so the J call may be wrong. There are 16 residues in the CDR3. CDR3 DNA sequence: TGTGCCAGCAGCCTATTTTCGGGGAATCGAGCCTACGAGCAGTACTTC. Translated, it gives CASSLFSGNRAYEQYF.